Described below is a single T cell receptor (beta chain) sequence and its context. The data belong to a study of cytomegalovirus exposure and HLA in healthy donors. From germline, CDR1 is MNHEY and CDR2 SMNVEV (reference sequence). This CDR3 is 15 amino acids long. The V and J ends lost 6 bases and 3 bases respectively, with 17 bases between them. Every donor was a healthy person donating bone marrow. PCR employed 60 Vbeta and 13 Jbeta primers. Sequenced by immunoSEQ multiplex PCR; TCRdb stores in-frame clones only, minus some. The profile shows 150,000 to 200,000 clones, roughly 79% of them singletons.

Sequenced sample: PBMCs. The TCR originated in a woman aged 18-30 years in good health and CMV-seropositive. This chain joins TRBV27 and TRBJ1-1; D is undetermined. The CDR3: CASRRAGHFDTEAFF. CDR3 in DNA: TGTGCCAGCAGAAGAGCGGGCCATTTCGACACTGAAGCTTTCTTT.